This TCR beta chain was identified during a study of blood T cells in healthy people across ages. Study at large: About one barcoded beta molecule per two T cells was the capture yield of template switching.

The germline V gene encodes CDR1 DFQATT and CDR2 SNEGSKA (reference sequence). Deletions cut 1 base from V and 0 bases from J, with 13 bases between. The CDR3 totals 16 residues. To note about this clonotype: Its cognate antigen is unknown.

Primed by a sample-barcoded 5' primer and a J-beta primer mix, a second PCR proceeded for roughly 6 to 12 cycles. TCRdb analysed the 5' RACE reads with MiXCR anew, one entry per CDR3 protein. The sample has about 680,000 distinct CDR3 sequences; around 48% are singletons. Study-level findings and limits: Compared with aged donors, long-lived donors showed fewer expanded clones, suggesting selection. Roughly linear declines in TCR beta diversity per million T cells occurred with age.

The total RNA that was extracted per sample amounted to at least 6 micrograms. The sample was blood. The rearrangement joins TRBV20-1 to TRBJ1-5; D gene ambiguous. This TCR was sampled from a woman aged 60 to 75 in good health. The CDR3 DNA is TGCAGTGCTAGAGGTTTCGGGAGCAATAGCAATCAGCCCCAGCATTTT. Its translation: CSARGFGSNSNQPQHF.